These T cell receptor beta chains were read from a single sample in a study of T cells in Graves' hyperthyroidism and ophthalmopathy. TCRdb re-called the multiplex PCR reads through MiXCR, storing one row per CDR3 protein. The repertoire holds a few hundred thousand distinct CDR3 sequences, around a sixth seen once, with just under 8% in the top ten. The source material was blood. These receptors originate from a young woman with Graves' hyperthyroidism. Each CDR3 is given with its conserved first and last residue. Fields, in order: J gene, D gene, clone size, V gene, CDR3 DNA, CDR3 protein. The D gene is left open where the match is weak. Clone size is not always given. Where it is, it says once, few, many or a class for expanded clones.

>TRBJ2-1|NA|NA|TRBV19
TGTGCCAGTAGGCAGGGAAATGAGCAGTTCTTC
CASRQGNEQFF
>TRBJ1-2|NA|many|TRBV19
TGTGCCAGTAGTATGGGCAGTAACTATGGCTACACCTTC
CASSMGSNYGYTF
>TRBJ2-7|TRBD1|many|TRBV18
TGTGCCAGCTCAGATACCAGGGGGCTCGAGCAGTACTTC
CASSDTRGLEQYF
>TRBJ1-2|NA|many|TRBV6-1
TGTGCCAGCAGTGGTCCACAGCGGACTGCCGACTATGGCTACACCTTC
CASSGPQRTADYGYTF
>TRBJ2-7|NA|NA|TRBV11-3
TGTGCCAGCAGCCTCCGGGGGCAACACGAGCAGTACTTC
CASSLRGQHEQYF
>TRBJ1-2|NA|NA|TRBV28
TGTGCCAGCAGTTTGGGCTGGGCGGGGGGCCTAAACTATGGCTACACCTTC
CASSLGWAGGLNYGYTF
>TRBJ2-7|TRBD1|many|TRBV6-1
TGTGCCAGCGGGCACCAGGGGACAGGGTCGCCCGAGCAGTACTTC
CASGHQGTGSPEQYF
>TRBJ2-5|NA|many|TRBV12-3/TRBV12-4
TGTGCCAGGTCTTGTCCCGGGCCGCTCCAAGAGACCCAGTACTTC
CARSCPGPLQETQYF
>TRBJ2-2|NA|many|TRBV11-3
TGTGCCAGCAGCTTCCGGCAGGCCTACACCGGGGAGCTGTTTTTT
CASSFRQAYTGELFF
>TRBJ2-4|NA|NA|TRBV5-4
TGTGCCAGCAGCTTGGCGGCCGGGGGAGGAAACATTCAGTACTTC
CASSLAAGGGNIQYF
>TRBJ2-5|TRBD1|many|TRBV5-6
TGTGCCAGCAGCTTCGACAGGGGGCTAGGGGAGACCCAGTACTTC
CASSFDRGLGETQYF
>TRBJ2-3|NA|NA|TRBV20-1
TGCAGTGCTAGAGTGGAGGGGAGGACAGATACGCAGTATTTT
CSARVEGRTDTQYF